The 29 T cell receptor beta chains given below trace back to one sample, sequenced in a study of shared clonotypes between healthy human individuals. Using immunoSEQ multiplex PCR, the repertoire was profiled, and TCRdb retains in-frame clones only, with some absent. The sample yields about 1.5 million clones, 95% to 99% seen once. The sequenced material came from naive CD4+ T cells sorted from blood. The subset denotes: CD45RA+ positively selected. All receptors derive from a man aged 30-40 years in good health.

The chain couples TRBV28 to TRBJ2-3, with TRBD1 as a possible D gene (5 bases). Looked up from germline, CDR1 is MDHEN and CDR2 is SYDVKM. Trimming shortened V by 5 bases and J by 0 bases, and 15 bases separated the two germline ends. This CDR3 region has 16 residues. CDR3 sequence reads: CASSGAGSPSTDTQYF. CDR3 bases: TGTGCCAGCAGTGGGGCCGGGTCCCCCAGCACAGATACGCAGTATTTT. Together with reference TRBV28 and TRBJ2-3, the CDR3 gives the full variable domain: DVKVTQSSRYLVKRTGEKVFLECVQDMDHENMFWYRQDPGLGLRLIYFSYDVKMKEKGDIPEGYSVSREKKERFSLILESASTNQTSMYLCASSGAGSPSTDTQYFGPGTRLTVL.

The chain links TRBV19 to TRBJ2-7; 7 bases agree with TRBD2. The germline V gene encodes CDR1 LNHDA and CDR2 SQIVND (reference sequence). J gave up 1 base and V 5 bases, and 5 bases lay outside the gene matches. This CDR3 has 14 residues. Here the CDR3 reads CASSSSGASYEQYF. In DNA, the CDR3 is TGTGCCAGTAGTTCTAGCGGAGCGTCCTACGAGCAGTACTTC.

The rearrangement uses TRBV4-2 and TRBJ2-1; 12 nucleotides line up with TRBD2. The CDR3 has 14 residues. V trimming: 1 base; J trimming: 9 bases; junction bases outside the gene matches: 1. The germline V gene encodes CDR1 LGHNA and CDR2 YNFKEQ. Here the CDR3 reads CASSQGLAGVEQFF. The CDR3, as DNA: TGTGCCAGCAGCCAAGGACTAGCGGGAGTTGAGCAGTTCTTC.

This clone appeared a single time. V is TRBV10-1 and J is TRBJ2-3, with TRBD2 matching over 8 bases. With V trimmed by 6 bases and J by 4 bases, 12 bases remained unmatched. The CDR3 is 16 residues long. Germline values: CDR1 WNHNN, CDR2 SYGVQD (reference sequence). The CDR3 protein is CASSTRSGLGADTQYF. CDR3 nucleotides: TGCGCCAGCAGCACGCGATCGGGACTAGGGGCAGATACGCAGTATTTT.

The chain links TRBV11-2 to TRBJ1-1; TRBD1 is a possible D gene (5 bases). The CDR3 is 17 residues long. Trimming removed 2 bases from V and 5 bases from J, with 21 bases in between. Germline V gene sequence: CDR1 SGHAT, CDR2 FQNNGV. The CDR3 sequence is CASSLSRLGVGGTEAFF. The CDR3 region has the DNA TGTGCCAGCAGCTTATCTCGGTTGGGCGTCGGGGGAACTGAAGCTTTCTTT.

The chain couples TRBV10-3 to TRBJ2-1; 7 bases fit TRBD2. The CDR3 covers 12 residues. Per germline, CDR1 ENHRY and CDR2 SYGVKD. Trimming removed 11 bases from V and 3 bases from J; junction bases left unmatched: 4. The CDR3 loop reads CACGGDYNEQFF. DNA of the CDR3: TGTGCCTGCGGGGGAGACTACAATGAGCAGTTCTTC.

This rearrangement joins TRBV7-8 to TRBJ2-3; D is unresolved. V was pared by 5 bases and J by 4 bases, with 16 bases between. CDR1 SGHVS and CDR2 FQNEAQ come from the germline V gene. The CDR3 totals 15 residues. CDR3 in DNA: TGTGCCAGCAGCCCACCGACACCTTGGGCAGATACGCAGTATTTT. Translated: CASSPPTPWADTQYF.

This clone was found once. The chain uses TRBV7-2 and TRBJ1-3, with D possibly matching TRBD1 (6 bases). The germline CDR1 and CDR2 sequences are SGHTA and FQGNSA. V shed 4 bases and J shed 0 bases, with 10 bases lying between them. There are 15 residues in the CDR3. The CDR3 here is CASSSSQGSGNTIYF. CDR3 nucleotides: TGTGCCAGCAGCTCGTCACAGGGCTCTGGAAACACCATATATTTT.

V is TRBV25-1 and J is TRBJ1-1, with D maybe TRBD1 (5 bases). Germline loops: CDR1 MGHDK, CDR2 SYGVNS. The V end was cut by 3 bases, the J end by 0 bases, with 11 bases between. This CDR3 comprises 15 residues. The CDR3 coding sequence is TGTGCCAGCAGTGAGCCTAGGGGTATGAACACTGAAGCTTTCTTT. Translating gives CASSEPRGMNTEAFF.

V and J are TRBV14 and TRBJ2-1; D may be TRBD2 (7 bases). The CDR3 spans 14 residues. CDR1 is SGHDN, CDR2 FVKESK, per germline. V was cut by 2 bases and J by 9 bases, with 14 bases left in between. The CDR3 DNA sequence: TGTGCCAGCAGCCAAATCCGCGGGGGCGGTGAGCAGTTCTTC. It yields the protein CASSQIRGGGEQFF.

About this clone itself: Other DNA variants within this sample encode the same CDR3. V and J are TRBV2 and TRBJ1-5, with D possibly matching TRBD1 (6 bases). The CDR3 covers 13 residues. V lost 1 base, J lost 5 bases, and 6 bases lay in between. CDR1 SNHLY and CDR2 FYNNEI come from the germline V gene. CDR3 sequence: CASSEGTDQPQHF. The DNA for the CDR3 is TGTGCCAGCAGTGAAGGGACAGATCAGCCCCAGCATTTT.

About this clone: One junction end does not reproduce the germline sequence, and a read error may be involved. V is TRBV7-9 and J is TRBJ1-5; maybe TRBD1 (5 bases). This CDR3 has 18 residues. CDR1 and CDR2 from the germline V gene are SEHNR and FQNEAQ (reference sequence). CDR3 nucleotide sequence: TGTGCCAGCAGCTTATCCGCAGTGTGGGGGGATAGCGATCAGCCCCAGCATTTT. Translating gives CASSLSAVWGDSDQPQHF.

Details on this clone: Relative to the germline gene, one junction end is altered; a read error may explain this. The gene calls are TRBV11-2 and TRBJ1-2; no clear D. Germline values: CDR1 SGHAT, CDR2 FQNNGV. This CDR3 spans 14 amino acids. The CDR3 reads CASTLQQINYGYTF. The CDR3 DNA reads as TGTGCCAGCACCTTACAACAGATCAACTATGGCTACACCTTC.

This clone showed up just once. The chain is built from TRBV2 and TRBJ2-3; TRBD1 might be the D (7 bases). Trimming stripped 8 bases from V and 4 bases from J, with 19 bases between. The CDR3 has 15 residues. CDR1 is SNHLY and CDR2 is FYNNEI in the germline V gene. Here the CDR3 DNA reads TGTGCCAGCTCACAGGGGAGGTCGCCATCAGATACGCAGTATTTT. The encoded protein is CASSQGRSPSDTQYF.

The chain carries TRBV10-3 and TRBJ1-2, with TRBD1 as a possible D gene (6 bases). Germline assignment: CDR1 ENHRY and CDR2 SYGVKD. Between the trimmed V and J ends, which lost 1 base and 8 bases, there was a span of 14 bases. The CDR3 covers 14 residues. Here the CDR3 DNA reads TGTGCCATCAGTGAGTGGGACACCCGTGAAGGCTACACCTTC. Its translation is CAISEWDTREGYTF.

The chain combines TRBV18 with TRBJ1-5; perhaps TRBD1 as D (6 bases). The CDR3 is made up of 16 amino acids. The V and J ends lost 3 bases and 4 bases respectively, with 16 bases between them. The germline CDR1 and CDR2 sequences are KGHSH and LQKENI. DNA of the CDR3: TGTGCCAGCTCACCCCAACCCACAGGGACGAATCAGCCCCAGCATTTT. Translation: CASSPQPTGTNQPQHF. Looking up the rest from reference TRBV18 and TRBJ1-5 gives the full variable domain: NAGVMQNPRHLVRRRGQEARLRCSPMKGHSHVYWYRQLPEEGLKFMVYLQKENIIDESGMPKERFSAEFPKEGPSILRIQQVVRGDSAAYFCASSPQPTGTNQPQHFGDGTRLSIL.

The J gene is TRBJ2-1, the V gene TRBV5-1; D call uncertain. There are 16 residues in the CDR3. Trimming removed 0 bases at V and 2 bases at J, with 12 bases between. Germline lookup yields CDR1 SGHRS and CDR2 YFSETQ. This CDR3 is CASSLDSQSTYNEQFF. The CDR3 DNA reads TGCGCCAGCAGCTTGGATTCTCAGTCGACCTACAATGAGCAGTTCTTC.

V gene TRBV10-3 combines with J gene TRBJ1-5; 9 positions match TRBD1. The V gene end was trimmed by 3 bases and the J gene end by 4 bases; junction bases not matched to a gene: 7. This CDR3 is 16 amino acids long. In germline, CDR1 is ENHRY, CDR2 SYGVKD. DNA of the CDR3: TGTGCCATCAGTGATGAGGACAGGGGAGGAAATCAGCCCCAGCATTTT. This translates into CAISDEDRGGNQPQHF.

This clone has just one count. This chain links TRBV11-3 with TRBJ2-1; no definite D call. V dropped 5 bases and J dropped 10 bases, with 15 bases sitting between them. The CDR3 covers 13 residues. Germline loops: CDR1 SGHNT, CDR2 YENEEA. CDR3 loop: CASSPSGAHEQFF. CDR3 DNA sequence: TGTGCCAGCAGCCCTTCAGGAGCCCACGAGCAGTTCTTC. The variable domain in full, with the rest retrieved from reference TRBV11-3 and TRBJ2-1, is EAGVVQSPRYKIIEKKQPVAFWCNPISGHNTLYWYLQNLGQGPELLIRYENEEAVDDSQLPKDRFSAERLKGVDSTLKIQPAELGDSAVYLCASSPSGAHEQFFGPGTRLTVL.

The V gene is TRBV27, the J gene TRBJ2-3, with D hard to call. Germline V gene sequence: CDR1 MNHEY, CDR2 SMNVEV (reference sequence). Trimming cost V 5 bases and J 2 bases, with 11 bases left between them. This CDR3 has 14 residues. The CDR3 reads CASSPRVPTDTQYF. The CDR3 coding sequence is TGTGCCAGCAGTCCCCGGGTCCCCACAGATACGCAGTATTTT.

This clone was detected only once. V and J are TRBV19 and TRBJ2-7, with unresolved D. V was trimmed by 6 bases and J by 3 bases, leaving 15 bases between them. Germline V gene sequence: CDR1 LNHDA, CDR2 SQIVND (reference sequence). The CDR3 spans 14 residues. CDR3 sequence: CASSPGRAGYEQYF. Written as DNA, the CDR3 is TGTGCCAGTAGCCCGGGTCGAGCTGGCTACGAGCAGTACTTC.

The chain combines TRBV7-2 with TRBJ2-5, with 7 positions matching TRBD2. Germline-derived CDR1 and CDR2 are SGHTA and FQGNSA. Germline trimming cut 0 bases from V and 5 bases from J; bases unmatched to any gene: 9. The CDR3 has 16 amino acids. In nucleotides, the CDR3 is TGTGCCAGCAGCTTAGCCCGGGGGGTGTCGGGTGAGACCCAGTACTTC. Residues: CASSLARGVSGETQYF.

The chain joins TRBV2 to TRBJ1-5; D is uncertain. The germline gives CDR1 SNHLY, CDR2 FYNNEI. Trimming removed 3 bases at V and 0 bases at J, with 15 bases between. There are 17 residues in the CDR3. This CDR3 is CASSDRRGKGSNQPQHF. The DNA for the CDR3 is TGTGCCAGCAGTGATCGGCGAGGGAAGGGTAGCAATCAGCCCCAGCATTTT.

The table lists this clone with a count of one. DNA for the CDR3: TGTGCCAGCTCATACTTGAACACTGAAGCTTTCTTT. Translation gives CASSYLNTEAFF. This chain uses TRBV18 with TRBJ1-1; no clear D gene. V lost 5 bases to trimming and J lost 0 bases, with 4 bases between them. The germline V gene encodes CDR1 KGHSH and CDR2 LQKENI. The CDR3 sequence is 12 residues long.

The rearrangement uses TRBV30 and TRBJ2-5; 8 bases agree with TRBD2. From germline, CDR1 is GTSNPN and CDR2 SVGIG (reference sequence). The V gene end was trimmed by 6 bases and the J gene end by 3 bases; junction bases not matched to a gene: 12. This CDR3 contains 15 residues. The DNA for the CDR3 is TGTGCCTGCCAAATCGGGGGGGGATTAAAAGAGACCCAGTACTTC. This sequence encodes CACQIGGGLKETQYF.

This rearrangement joins TRBV9 to TRBJ2-2; D not resolved. Germline CDR1 is SGDLS and CDR2 is YYNGEE. This CDR3 has 14 residues. The germline V and J ends were trimmed by 3 bases and 6 bases, with 12 bases remaining between them. The CDR3 bases are TGTGCCAGCAGCGCCCTGATGGGTCCCGGGGAGCTGTTTTTT. Translated, it gives CASSALMGPGELFF.

V gene TRBV14 combines with J gene TRBJ2-7; TRBD2 aligns across 12 bases. The V gene end was trimmed by 1 base and the J gene end by 1 base; junction bases not matched to a gene: 8. Germline V gene data show CDR1 as SGHDN and CDR2 as FVKESK. The CDR3 is 18 amino acids. DNA of the CDR3: TGTGCCAGCAGCCAAGCCCGACTAGCGGGAGCTCCGTCCTACGAGCAGTACTTC. Amino acid sequence: CASSQARLAGAPSYEQYF.

V and J are TRBV6-1 and TRBJ2-7, with TRBD2 matching over 10 bases. Germline V gene lookup returns CDR1 MNHNS and CDR2 SASEGT. CDR3 length: 13 residues. V shed 7 bases and J 4 bases; nucleotides not matched to a gene: 4. The CDR3 region is CASKSSGSYEQYF. The CDR3, as DNA: TGTGCCAGCAAGTCTAGCGGGAGTTACGAGCAGTACTTC.

The rearrangement uses TRBV18 and TRBJ1-1, with TRBD1 as a possible D gene (6 bases). The ends were cut back, 5 bases at V and 3 bases at J, with 16 bases in the middle. Germline CDR1 and CDR2: KGHSH and LQKENI. The CDR3 runs 15 residues. The CDR3 reads CASSARQAQDTEAFF. The CDR3 DNA follows: TGTGCCAGCTCAGCTAGACAGGCCCAAGACACTGAAGCTTTCTTT.